This paragraph covers one T cell receptor (beta chain) sequence. The antigen is not known. This sample was included in a study of T cell responses to AZD1222 COVID-19 vaccine. On the study more broadly: Pooling of second doses given at about 4 or about 12 weeks was done.

Only in-frame clones appear in the TCRdb table, and some are missing; sequencing was by immunoSEQ multiplex PCR. The sample has some 150,000 clones, over 75% seen once. Germline values: CDR1 SGHRS, CDR2 YFSETQ. The CDR3 sequence is 20 residues long. The trim removed 4 bases at V and 1 base at J, leaving 20 bases unmatched. Notes on the study in general: Samples come after the peak T cell response, not at day 14. Reportedly, close to half of spike-specific TCRs are directed against unmutated variant regions. In a largely white British group with more females than males, clonal diversity was possibly underestimated.

This chain uses TRBV5-1 with TRBJ2-5, with 9 bases fitting TRBD2. The sequences come from peripheral blood, collected on day 0 of AZD1222 vaccination. The source of this sequence is an adult in good health. The CDR3 sequence is CASSAGPGLALRGPQETQYF. The CDR3, as DNA: TGCGCCAGCAGCGCCGGTCCGGGACTAGCACTACGTGGCCCCCAAGAGACCCAGTACTTC.